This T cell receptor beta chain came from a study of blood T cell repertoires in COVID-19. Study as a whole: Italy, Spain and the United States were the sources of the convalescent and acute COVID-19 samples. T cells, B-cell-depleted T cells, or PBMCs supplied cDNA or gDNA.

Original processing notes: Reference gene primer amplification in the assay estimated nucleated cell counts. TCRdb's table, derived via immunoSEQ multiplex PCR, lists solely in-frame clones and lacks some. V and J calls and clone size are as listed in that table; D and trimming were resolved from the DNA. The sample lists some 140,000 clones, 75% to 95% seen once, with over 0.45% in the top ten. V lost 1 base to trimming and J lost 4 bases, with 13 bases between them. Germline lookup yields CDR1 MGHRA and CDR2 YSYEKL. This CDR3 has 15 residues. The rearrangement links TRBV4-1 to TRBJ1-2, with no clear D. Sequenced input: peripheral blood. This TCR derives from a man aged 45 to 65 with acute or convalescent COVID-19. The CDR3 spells CASSQVGSLSYGYTF. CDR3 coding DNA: TGCGCCAGCAGCCAAGTGGGCAGCCTTTCCTATGGCTACACCTTC.